Listed here are 17 T cell receptor beta chains from one sample, sequenced in a study of blood T cell repertoires in COVID-19 (TCRdb year 2020). Receptors were amplified or captured by the immunoSEQ multiplex PCR assay. The table was pulled from immuneACCESS by TCRdb, which kept in-frame rearrangements only. Such tables lose some clones; where checked, under half of the loss comes from unresolved V genes, and the rest has no known cause. The sample yields under 200,000 clones; about 82% were counted once. The top ten constitute 5.6% of the sample. The specimen was PBMCs or T cells enriched from blood (not recorded which). Receptors originate from a middle-aged man with acute COVID-19.

The chain couples TRBV7-9 to TRBJ1-5; 7 bases are shared with TRBD1. The V gene's germline CDR1 is SEHNR and CDR2 FQNEAQ (reference sequence). The ends lost 3 bases at V and 1 base at J; junction bases unmatched: 3. CDR3 length equals 15 residues. The CDR3 region is CASSLSGGSNQPQHF. In nucleotides, the CDR3 is TGTGCCAGCAGCTTGTCAGGGGGAAGCAATCAGCCCCAGCATTTT.

V is TRBV30 and J is TRBJ2-7; 7 nucleotides align to TRBD1. With 2 bases clipped from V and 5 bases from J, the junction kept 3 bases outside the gene matches. Germline V CDR1 and CDR2: GTSNPN, SVGIG (reference sequence). This CDR3 is 12 amino acids long. CDR3 nucleotide sequence: TGTGCCTGGAGTCTAACAGGGGACGAGCAGTACTTC. Translated: CAWSLTGDEQYF. The full variable domain, with the rest looked up from reference TRBV30 and TRBJ2-7, is SQTIHQWPATLVQPVGSPLSLECTVEGTSNPNLYWYRQAAGRGLQLLFYSVGIGQISSEVPQNLSASRPQDRQFILSSKKLLLSDSGFYLCAWSLTGDEQYFGPGTRLTVT.

The chain is built from TRBV10-1 and TRBJ2-5; 8 nucleotides match TRBD1. V trimming: 5 bases; J trimming: 8 bases; junction bases outside the gene matches: 7. The CDR3 runs 13 residues. The germline V gene encodes CDR1 WNHNN and CDR2 SYGVQD (reference sequence). The CDR3 DNA reads TGCGCCAGCAGTCCGTCAGCAGGGGGCACCCAGTACTTC. As protein: CASSPSAGGTQYF.

This chain links TRBV5-4 with TRBJ2-1; perhaps TRBD2 as D (6 bases). The CDR3 totals 19 residues. From germline, CDR1 is SGHNT and CDR2 YYREEE (reference sequence). The V and J ends lost 4 bases and 2 bases respectively, with 25 bases between them. DNA of the CDR3: TGTGCCAGCAGCGGTGGGGGTAGCGGCCCTATCACCACCTACAATGAGCAGTTCTTC. It specifies CASSGGGSGPITTYNEQFF.

The V gene is TRBV7-8, the J gene TRBJ2-5; D remains ambiguous. V lost 3 bases, J lost 5 bases, and 10 bases lay in between. CDR1 and CDR2 (germline): SGHVS, FQNEAQ. The CDR3 runs to 13 residues. CDR3 amino acids: CASSLLGSETQYF. In DNA, the CDR3 is TGTGCCAGCAGCTTGCTCGGGTCGGAGACCCAGTACTTC. The variable domain in full, with the rest retrieved from reference TRBV7-8 and TRBJ2-5, is GAGVSQSPRYKVAKRGQDVALRCDPISGHVSLFWYQQALGQGPEFLTYFQNEAQLDKSGLPSDRFFAERPEGSVSTLKIQRTQQEDSAVYLCASSLLGSETQYFGPGTRLLVL.

The V gene is TRBV4-1, the J gene TRBJ1-1; a weak D match, TRBD1 (6 bases). Trimming cost V 0 bases and J 3 bases, with 11 bases left between them. The germline gives CDR1 MGHRA, CDR2 YSYEKL. There are 15 residues in the CDR3. DNA for the CDR3: TGCGCCAGCAGCCAAGATCGGGGGGCCTACACTGAAGCTTTCTTT. Its translation: CASSQDRGAYTEAFF.

V and J are TRBV19 and TRBJ1-3, with D unclear. V was cut by 5 bases and J by 0 bases, with 5 bases left in between. Germline loops: CDR1 LNHDA, CDR2 SQIVND (reference sequence). The CDR3 covers 13 residues. The CDR3 coding sequence is TGTGCCAGTAGTTACAGCTCTGGAAACACCATATATTTT. As protein: CASSYSSGNTIYF.

V and J are TRBV3-1 (or the pseudogene TRBV3-2) and TRBJ2-1, with D perhaps matching TRBD2 (6 bases). CDR1 and CDR2 (germline): LGHDT, YNNKEL (reference sequence). The CDR3 covers 15 residues. The V gene lost 0 bases and the J gene lost 6 bases, with 12 bases spanning the gap. CDR3 sequence (DNA): TGTGCCAGCAGCCAAGAGCGGAGCGGGCCCAATGAGCAGTTCTTC. It encodes CASSQERSGPNEQFF.

This sequence joins TRBV12-3 or TRBV12-4 and TRBJ2-7; D remains ambiguous. Trimming shortened V by 5 bases and J by 4 bases, and 9 bases separated the two germline ends. This CDR3 comprises 12 residues. The CDR3, as DNA: TGTGCCAGCAGTCAGACACGGTACGAGCAGTACTTC. This codes for CASSQTRYEQYF.

This clone was seen just once. The rearrangement links TRBV7-8 to TRBJ2-1; TRBD2 aligns across 8 bases. Losses at the gene ends were 1 base for V and 5 bases for J; bases not matched to a gene: 4. The CDR3 spans 15 residues. The germline V gene has CDR1 SGHVS and CDR2 FQNEAQ. Written as DNA, the CDR3 is TGTGCCAGCAGCTTAGTCGGGAGGGGCGACAATGAGCAGTTCTTC. It codes for CASSLVGRGDNEQFF.

The chain couples TRBV7-2 to TRBJ2-7, with unresolved D. V lost 5 bases and J 0 bases, leaving 14 bases between the germline ends. Germline assignment: CDR1 SGHTA and CDR2 FQGNSA. CDR3 length equals 15 residues. The CDR3 sequence is CASSLSAYSSYEQYF. CDR3 nucleotides: TGTGCCAGCAGCCTCTCCGCCTATAGCTCCTACGAGCAGTACTTC.

The chain employs TRBV5-1 and TRBJ1-2; no clear D gene. Trimming pared 1 base from V and 3 bases from J, leaving 7 bases between. This CDR3 is 13 amino acids long. CDR1 and CDR2 (germline): SGHRS, YFSETQ. Written as DNA, the CDR3 is TGCGCCAGCAGCTTGAGCCGGGACTATGGCTACACCTTC. It encodes CASSLSRDYGYTF.

This clone was observed a single time. V usage is TRBV27 and J usage is TRBJ2-7; tentative D call: TRBD2 (5 bases). The V gene's germline CDR1 is MNHEY and CDR2 SMNVEV (reference sequence). This CDR3 contains 13 residues. The ends were cut back, 8 bases at V and 7 bases at J, with 18 bases in the middle. The CDR3 spells CASGAATLYEQYF. DNA for the CDR3: TGTGCCAGCGGAGCGGCAACCCTATATGAGCAGTACTTC.

This rearrangement joins TRBV25-1 to TRBJ2-5; 13 positions agree with TRBD2. CDR1 and CDR2 from the germline V gene are MGHDK and SYGVNS. With 4 bases clipped from V and 4 bases from J, the junction kept 0 bases outside the gene matches. The CDR3 runs to 14 residues. The CDR3 protein is CASSGLAGGETQYF. CDR3 coding DNA: TGTGCCAGCAGTGGACTAGCGGGAGGAGAGACCCAGTACTTC.

In its sample, this clone was seen a few times. The V and J genes are TRBV18 and TRBJ1-1; 9 bases line up with TRBD1. CDR1 is KGHSH, CDR2 LQKENI, per germline. This CDR3 has 16 residues. V shed 5 bases, J shed 1 base, and the junction held 8 bases outside the gene matches. The CDR3 DNA reads TGTGCCAGCTCAAGAGGCGGGACAGGGACGAACACTGAAGCTTTCTTT. It translates to CASSRGGTGTNTEAFF. Full variable domain (outside the CDR3, taken from reference TRBV18 and TRBJ1-1): NAGVMQNPRHLVRRRGQEARLRCSPMKGHSHVYWYRQLPEEGLKFMVYLQKENIIDESGMPKERFSAEFPKEGPSILRIQQVVRGDSAAYFCASSRGGTGTNTEAFFGQGTRLTVV.

This chain joins TRBV7-6 and TRBJ1-6, with 7 bases that match TRBD1. From germline, CDR1 is SGHVS and CDR2 FNYEAQ. This CDR3 spans 14 amino acids. The junction had 5 bases not matched to a gene; V was cut back by 5 bases and J by 7 bases. The CDR3 DNA follows: TGTGCCAGCAGCACTTCAGGGGGGAATTCACCCCTCCACTTT. Amino acid sequence: CASSTSGGNSPLHF. Filled out from reference TRBV7-6 and TRBJ1-6, the complete variable domain reads GAGVSQSPRYKVTKRGQDVALRCDPISGHVSLYWYRQALGQGPEFLTYFNYEAQQDKSGLPNDRFSAERPEGSISTLTIQRTEQRDSAMYRCASSTSGGNSPLHFGNGTRLTVT.

This sequence joins TRBV25-1 and TRBJ2-7, with D possibly matching TRBD1 (5 bases). The CDR3 runs to 14 residues. V shed 3 bases and J shed 3 bases, with 12 bases lying between them. Germline CDR1 MGHDK, CDR2 SYGVNS. The CDR3, as DNA: TGTGCCAGCAGTGAGTCAGGGAAGCGCTACGAGCAGTACTTC. Translating it yields CASSESGKRYEQYF.